This passage covers 27 T cell receptor beta chains from one sample sequenced in a study of blood T cell repertoires in COVID-19. Measured with immunoSEQ multiplex PCR; TCRdb has only the in-frame clones, and not every one. The sample carries tens of thousands of clones, around nine tenths recorded once. The sequencing input was peripheral blood. Receptors were obtained from an older man with active or convalescent COVID-19.

This chain uses TRBV5-1 with TRBJ2-3, with TRBD1 matching 7 bases. V shed 5 bases and J 0 bases; nucleotides not matched to a gene: 9. Germline V gene lookup returns CDR1 SGHRS and CDR2 YFSETQ. CDR3 length: 16 residues. The CDR3 DNA sequence: TGCGCCAGCAGGGACGGGACAGTTCCTAGCACAGATACGCAGTATTTT. Protein: CASRDGTVPSTDTQYF.

The chain couples TRBV3-1 (or the pseudogene TRBV3-2) to TRBJ2-5; 12 positions agree with TRBD2. With V trimmed by 4 bases and J by 3 bases, 9 bases remained unmatched. Germline V CDR1 and CDR2: LGHDT, YNNKEL (reference sequence). The CDR3 covers 17 residues. Here the CDR3 reads CASSLRLAGAQKETQYF. The CDR3 bases are TGTGCCAGCAGCCTACGACTAGCGGGGGCGCAAAAAGAGACCCAGTACTTC.

This sequence joins TRBV13 and TRBJ1-5; TRBD1 matches 10 bases. This CDR3 region has 14 residues. Germline lookup yields CDR1 PRHDT and CDR2 FYEKMQ (reference sequence). Losses at the gene ends were 4 bases for V and 7 bases for J; bases not matched to a gene: 4. The CDR3 bases are TGTGCCAGCAGCTCAGGGACAGGGGTACAGCCCCAGCATTTT. It specifies CASSSGTGVQPQHF. The full variable domain, in which reference TRBV13 and TRBJ1-5 provide the parts outside the CDR3, is AAGVIQSPRHLIKEKRETATLKCYPIPRHDTVYWYQQGPGQDPQFLISFYEKMQSDKGSIPDRFSAQQFSDYHSELNMSSLELGDSALYFCASSSGTGVQPQHFGDGTRLSIL.

The chain recombines TRBV7-6 with TRBJ2-1; 11 bases align to TRBD1. With V trimmed by 3 bases and J by 0 bases, 13 bases remained unmatched. The CDR3 covers 20 residues. Germline values: CDR1 SGHVS, CDR2 FNYEAQ. CDR3 region: CASSFSQWTGGRSSYNEQFF. In DNA form, the CDR3 reads TGTGCCAGCAGCTTCAGCCAATGGACAGGGGGCCGTAGCTCCTACAATGAGCAGTTCTTC.

Points on this clone: The CDR3 does not end in the conserved phenylalanine or tryptophan, so this is likely a read error. The limits of the CDR3 on the DNA are not certain, so only TCRdb's listed CDR3 is given. This chain links TRBV12-3 or TRBV12-4 with TRBJ1-1; the table gives TRBD1 as D, unverified against the DNA. Both ends counted, the CDR3 spans 12 residues. The CDR3 loop reads CASSPDSGAARY.

V gene TRBV6-2 or TRBV6-3 combines with J gene TRBJ2-7, with D maybe TRBD2 (6 bases). The CDR3 length is 15 residues. Trimming took 5 bases from V and 1 from J, leaving 15 bases between them. Germline lookup yields CDR1 MNHEY and CDR2 SVGEGT. CDR3 in DNA: TGTGCCAGCAGTACCTACCCGGGGGAATCCTACGAGCAGTACTTC. It encodes CASSTYPGESYEQYF.

The gene calls are TRBV10-3 and TRBJ1-6; D unresolved. Germline V gene lookup returns CDR1 ENHRY and CDR2 SYGVKD. This CDR3 comprises 12 residues. The germline V and J ends were trimmed by 6 bases and 5 bases, with 5 bases remaining between them. The CDR3 loop reads CAISSNNSPLHF. In DNA, the CDR3 is TGTGCCATCAGCAGTAATAATTCACCCCTCCACTTT.

V usage is TRBV24-1 and J usage is TRBJ1-2, with 7 bases that match TRBD1. V was pared by 7 bases and J by 7 bases, with 8 bases of the junction left unmatched. The length of the CDR3 is 13 residues. Germline CDR1 and CDR2: KGHDR and SFDVKD. CDR3 coding DNA: TGTGCCACCAGCCCGACAGGGTACGGTGGCTACACCTTC. Protein sequence: CATSPTGYGGYTF.

The J gene is TRBJ2-5, the V gene TRBV4-1; 10 bases align to TRBD2. The V segment lost 6 bases and the J segment 7 bases; nucleotides outside the gene matches: 11. The CDR3 runs to 15 residues. Germline V lookup: CDR1 MGHRA, CDR2 YSYEKL. This CDR3 is CASSPSGGAFGTQYF. The CDR3 DNA follows: TGCGCCAGCAGTCCGAGCGGGGGGGCCTTTGGGACCCAGTACTTC.

In its sample, this clone was seen a few times. The chain has TRBV7-9 and TRBJ1-1; D is unclear. This CDR3 comprises 14 residues. V was trimmed by 3 bases and J by 1 base, leaving 9 bases between them. From germline, CDR1 is SEHNR and CDR2 FQNEAQ (reference sequence). The CDR3 loop reads CASSFGPGNTEAFF. The CDR3 DNA reads as TGTGCCAGCAGCTTCGGTCCAGGGAACACTGAAGCTTTCTTT.

The chain couples TRBV27 to TRBJ2-2; tentative D call: TRBD1 (6 bases). Germline V gene data show CDR1 as MNHEY and CDR2 as SMNVEV (reference sequence). Trimming removed 3 bases from V and 4 bases from J, with 21 bases in between. The CDR3 has 18 amino acids. CDR3 residues: CASSFSRGRFLGTGELFF. The DNA of the CDR3 is TGTGCCAGCAGTTTCTCCAGGGGACGGTTTCTGGGCACCGGGGAGCTGTTTTTT.

CDR3 DNA sequence: TGTGCCAGCAGCTCCCCAAGAGGGGGGAGGGACACTGAAGCTTTCTTT. Translating it yields CASSSPRGGRDTEAFF. J is TRBJ1-1 and V is TRBV7-9; possible D gene TRBD1, 6 bases. The CDR3 extends over 16 amino acids. Germline V gene sequence: CDR1 SEHNR, CDR2 FQNEAQ (reference sequence). Trimming pared 4 bases from V and 3 bases from J, leaving 18 bases between.

The sample holds one count of this clone. This chain joins TRBV16 and TRBJ2-7; no firm D call. The CDR3 is 13 residues long. Trimming stripped 4 bases from V and 5 bases from J, with 12 bases between. Germline V gene sequence: CDR1 KGHSY, CDR2 FQNENV. CDR3 in DNA: TGTGCCAGCAGCCCTTGGAGCCGGGACGAGCAGTACTTC. The encoded protein is CASSPWSRDEQYF.

The rearrangement joins TRBV18 to TRBJ1-5; D not resolved. The germline V gene has CDR1 KGHSH and CDR2 LQKENI. V lost 2 bases and J lost 4, with 12 bases in between. The CDR3 is 15 residues long. The CDR3 is CASSPSDRGNQPQHF. The CDR3 DNA reads as TGTGCCAGCTCACCATCCGATCGGGGAAATCAGCCCCAGCATTTT.

In DNA form, the CDR3 reads TGTGCCAGCAGCCCCTATCTGCGGGGGGGCCGGGGAGGCACAGATACGCAGTATTTT. This encodes CASSPYLRGGRGGTDTQYF. The chain recombines TRBV7-2 with TRBJ2-3; TRBD2 aligns across 9 bases. Trimming took 5 bases from V and 1 from J; bases not matched to a gene: 16. Germline CDR1 reads SGHTA; CDR2 reads FQGNSA. The CDR3 has 19 amino acids.

This clone has just a few counts. The chain carries TRBV5-5 and TRBJ1-1, with D possibly being TRBD1 (6 bases). V lost 2 bases and J lost 5, with 10 bases in between. Germline CDR1 reads SGHKS; CDR2 reads YYEKEE (reference sequence). This CDR3 has 13 residues. The CDR3 DNA sequence: TGTGCCAGCAGCTTAGCAGGGGTTACTGAAGCTTTCTTT. This sequence encodes CASSLAGVTEAFF.

The chain is built from TRBV25-1 and TRBJ1-4, with D possibly matching TRBD1 (5 bases). Germline V gives CDR1 MGHDK, CDR2 SYGVNS. There are 15 residues in the CDR3. Trimming removed 5 bases from V and 5 bases from J, with 15 bases in between. The CDR3 region is CASSKVRGPNEKLFF. Here the CDR3 DNA reads TGTGCCAGCAGTAAAGTAAGGGGCCCCAATGAAAAACTGTTTTTT.

The rearrangement uses TRBV6-2 or TRBV6-3 and TRBJ1-1, with D tentatively TRBD1 (5 bases). The CDR3 is 13 amino acids. Germline V gene data show CDR1 as MNHEY and CDR2 as SVGEGT. V lost 0 bases and J 7 bases, leaving 9 bases between the germline ends. The CDR3 region is CASSYSAGYEAFF. The CDR3 DNA sequence: TGTGCCAGCAGTTACTCGGCAGGGTATGAAGCTTTCTTT.

The chain couples TRBV10-3 to TRBJ1-1; 7 bases match TRBD1. The ends lost 10 bases at V and 1 base at J; junction bases unmatched: 3. The germline V gene has CDR1 ENHRY and CDR2 SYGVKD. This CDR3 is 12 amino acids long. The CDR3 DNA sequence: TGTGCCACCGGGACAGCGAACACTGAAGCTTTCTTT. It codes for CATGTANTEAFF.

J is TRBJ2-3 and V is TRBV9; 12 nucleotides align to TRBD2. J was trimmed by 0 bases and V by 0 bases; bases with no gene match: 5. CDR1 SGDLS and CDR2 YYNGEE come from the germline V gene. The CDR3 consists of 18 residues. CDR3 in amino acids: CASSVGTSGAPSTDTQYF. DNA for the CDR3: TGTGCCAGCAGCGTAGGGACTAGCGGGGCTCCTAGCACAGATACGCAGTATTTT.

The sample holds one count of this clone. J is TRBJ2-4 and V is TRBV6-1; TRBD1 is a possible D gene (5 bases). This CDR3 spans 17 amino acids. Germline loops: CDR1 MNHNS, CDR2 SASEGT. Between the trimmed V and J ends, which lost 4 bases and 3 bases, there was a span of 19 bases. CDR3: CASSVGDYKFVKNIQYF. CDR3 DNA: TGTGCCAGCAGTGTAGGGGATTACAAGTTTGTCAAAAACATTCAGTACTTC.

This clone has just one count. The rearrangement links TRBV5-6 to TRBJ1-2, with D unresolved. This CDR3 region has 14 residues. Looked up from germline, CDR1 is SGHDT and CDR2 is YYEEEE. V dropped 4 bases and J dropped 6 bases, with 16 bases sitting between them. The CDR3 loop is CASSPDLRRDGYTF. CDR3 DNA sequence: TGTGCCAGCAGCCCAGATTTACGCCGGGATGGCTACACCTTC.

This chain uses TRBV5-6 with TRBJ1-4; D is uncertain. The CDR3 has 14 amino acids. V lost 2 bases and J 8 bases, leaving 13 bases between the germline ends. Germline V lookup: CDR1 SGHDT, CDR2 YYEEEE. The CDR3 sequence: CASSFADYKEKLFF. CDR3 in DNA: TGTGCCAGCAGCTTCGCAGATTACAAGGAAAAACTGTTTTTT.

The chain joins TRBV13 to TRBJ1-2; TRBD1 is a possible D gene (6 bases). V was shortened by 4 bases and J by 8 bases, with 14 bases between the two germline ends. Germline-derived CDR1 and CDR2 are PRHDT and FYEKMQ (reference sequence). This CDR3 region has 13 residues. Here the CDR3 reads CASSSRGGWGYTF. The CDR3 DNA follows: TGTGCCAGCAGCTCTCGGGGGGGCTGGGGCTACACCTTC.

The V gene is TRBV2, the J gene TRBJ1-1, with a weak D call TRBD1 (5 bases). V was clipped by 7 bases and J by 1 base, with 13 bases between them. Germline-derived CDR1 and CDR2 are SNHLY and FYNNEI. The CDR3 loop spans 14 amino acids. The CDR3 reads CASKWGDWNTEAFF. In nucleotides, the CDR3 is TGTGCCAGCAAATGGGGCGATTGGAACACTGAAGCTTTCTTT.

The chain carries TRBV24-1 and TRBJ1-2; TRBD1 matches 10 bases. The CDR3 has 15 residues. J lost 4 bases, V lost 4 bases, and 5 bases had no gene match. Looked up from germline, CDR1 is KGHDR and CDR2 is SFDVKD. CDR3 sequence: CATSDQTGGVYGYTF. The CDR3 coding sequence is TGTGCCACCAGTGACCAGACAGGGGGCGTCTATGGCTACACCTTC.

The CDR3 reads CASSVRGGGNTGELFF. CDR3 coding DNA: TGCGCCAGCAGCGTCCGAGGAGGTGGGAACACCGGGGAGCTGTTTTTT. The V call is TRBV5-1, the J call TRBJ2-2, with TRBD2 as a possible D gene (5 bases). This CDR3 comprises 16 residues. Trimming left V 4 bases short and J 1 base short, with 14 bases between. From germline, CDR1 is SGHRS and CDR2 YFSETQ.